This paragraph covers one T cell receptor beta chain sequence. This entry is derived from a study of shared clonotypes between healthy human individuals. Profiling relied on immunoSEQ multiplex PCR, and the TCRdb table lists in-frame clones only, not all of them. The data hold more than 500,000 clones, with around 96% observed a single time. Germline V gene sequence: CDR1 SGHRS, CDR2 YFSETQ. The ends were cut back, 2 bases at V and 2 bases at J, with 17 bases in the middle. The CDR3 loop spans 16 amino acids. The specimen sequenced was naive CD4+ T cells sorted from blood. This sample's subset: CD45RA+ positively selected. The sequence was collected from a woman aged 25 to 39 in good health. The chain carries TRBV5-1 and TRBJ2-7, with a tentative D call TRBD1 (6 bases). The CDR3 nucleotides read TGCGCCAGCAGCTTTGCGACAGGTAGGCCGACCTACGAGCAGTACTTC. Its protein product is CASSFATGRPTYEQYF.